This T cell receptor (beta chain) appears in the sequencing data of a study of blood T cell repertoires in COVID-19 (dated by TCRdb to the early 2020s). General notes on the study: Samples covering the acute and convalescent phases of COVID-19 were provided by collaborators in the United States, Italy and Spain. The prospective study material was composed of cDNA or gDNA derived from T cells, B-cell-depleted T cells, or PBMCs. Subjects who had been exposed to COVID-19, were actively infected with it, or had recovered from it provided the deeply sampled blood TCRbeta repertoires that made up the dataset. The repertoires were released in a freely available public database meant as a resource for research on the immune response to SARS-CoV-2. The samples were drawn from two sources: the first 160 participants of the ongoing ImmuneRACE study, and 1,200 or so subjects contributed by 6 global collaborators. A de-identified subject ID, COVID-19 status, age in years and sex were almost always included in the sample metadata. Where available, HLA class I and class II types were taken from metadata supplied by the sample provider and were not determined by assay-based typing. Points the paper makes about the study in general: The quantity of clinical and demographic metadata differed by source and by participant and was supplied without curation.

To note about this clone: Its antigen is unknown. No much larger clone is present one base from it, and per-base qualities are unavailable.

TCRbeta CDR3 regions were amplified from genomic DNA using the immunoSEQ Assay, a bias-controlled multiplex PCR. In the source study's methods: Nucleated cell counts per sample were estimated from amplification of reference gene primers within the assay. To quantify the absolute abundance of each unique TCRbeta CDR3 rearrangement, sequence reads were collapsed and filtered. For each sample, productive Simpson clonality was calculated as the square root of Simpson's diversity index over productive rearrangements. TCRdb's version of the immuneACCESS table is confined to in-frame rearrangements and falls short of the full clone set. An unresolved V gene accounts for under half of the shortfall where checked; the remainder is of unknown origin. V, J and clone size derive from that table, while D and trimming were established from the DNA sequence. In this sample the table shows 50,000 to 75,000 clones, 85% to 95% of which occur a single time. About 2.6% of the sample belongs to the ten largest clones.

Collaborating institutions collected whole blood in K2EDTA tubes following their own protocols. Collaborator samples were shipped for TCRbeta analysis as frozen whole blood, isolated PBMCs, or DNA extracted from either sample type. The source material was peripheral blood. The TCR comes from a man aged 65 to 85 with active COVID-19.

The sequenced DNA: TGTGCCAGCTCACCACCAGTCCAGGGTACATTGAACACTGAAGCTTTCTTT. It encodes CASSPPVQGTLNTEAFF. The sequence joins TRBV18 to TRBJ1-1; TRBD1 is possibly the D segment (5 matching bases). Taken from the germline V gene, the CDR1 and CDR2 loops are KGHSH and LQKENI. Cut back by 0 bases and 0 bases, the V and J ends lie 14 bases apart. The CDR3 runs 17 amino acids, cysteine and phenylalanine included. Only the CDR3 part of the read is kept: 51 bases, read in frame from the first base. With the portions outside the CDR3 filled from the reference TRBV18 and TRBJ1-1 genes, the complete variable region becomes NAGVMQNPRHLVRRRGQEARLRCSPMKGHSHVYWYRQLPEEGLKFMVYLQKENIIDESGMPKERFSAEFPKEGPSILRIQQVVRGDSAAYFCASSPPVQGTLNTEAFFGQGTRLTVV.